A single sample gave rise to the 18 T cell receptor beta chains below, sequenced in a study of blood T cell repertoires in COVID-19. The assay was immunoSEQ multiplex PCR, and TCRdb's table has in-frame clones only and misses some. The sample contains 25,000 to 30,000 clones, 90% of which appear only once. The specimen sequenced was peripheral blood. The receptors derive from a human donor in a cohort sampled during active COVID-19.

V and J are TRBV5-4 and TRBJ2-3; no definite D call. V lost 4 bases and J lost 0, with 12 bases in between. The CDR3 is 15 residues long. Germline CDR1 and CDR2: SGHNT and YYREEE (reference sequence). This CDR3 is CASSQRSFSTDTQYF. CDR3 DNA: TGTGCCAGCAGCCAGCGATCCTTCAGCACAGATACGCAGTATTTT.

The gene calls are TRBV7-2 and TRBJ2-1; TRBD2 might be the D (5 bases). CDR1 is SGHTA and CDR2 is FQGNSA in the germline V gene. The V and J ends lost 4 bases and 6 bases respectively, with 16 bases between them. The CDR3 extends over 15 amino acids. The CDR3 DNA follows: TGTGCCAGCAGCTACCGGGTCCTCGGAGGCAATGAGCAGTTCTTC. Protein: CASSYRVLGGNEQFF.

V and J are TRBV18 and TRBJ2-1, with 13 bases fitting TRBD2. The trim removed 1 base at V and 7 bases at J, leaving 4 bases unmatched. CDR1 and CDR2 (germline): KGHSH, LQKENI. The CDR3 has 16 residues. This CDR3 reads CASSPQGLAGVNEQFF. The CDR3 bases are TGTGCCAGCTCACCACAAGGACTAGCGGGAGTTAATGAGCAGTTCTTC. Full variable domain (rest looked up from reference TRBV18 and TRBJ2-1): NAGVMQNPRHLVRRRGQEARLRCSPMKGHSHVYWYRQLPEEGLKFMVYLQKENIIDESGMPKERFSAEFPKEGPSILRIQQVVRGDSAAYFCASSPQGLAGVNEQFFGPGTRLTVL.

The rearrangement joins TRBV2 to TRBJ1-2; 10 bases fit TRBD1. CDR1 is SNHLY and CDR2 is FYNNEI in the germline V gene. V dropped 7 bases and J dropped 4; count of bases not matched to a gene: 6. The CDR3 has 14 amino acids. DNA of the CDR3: TGTGCCAGCAATCCGGGACAGGGGCTCTATGGCTACACCTTC. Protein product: CASNPGQGLYGYTF.

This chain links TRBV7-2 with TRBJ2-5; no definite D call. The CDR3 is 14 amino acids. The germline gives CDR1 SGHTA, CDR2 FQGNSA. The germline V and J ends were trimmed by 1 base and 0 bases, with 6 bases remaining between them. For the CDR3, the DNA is TGTGCCAGCAGCTTAGTCAGGAACCAAGAGACCCAGTACTTC. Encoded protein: CASSLVRNQETQYF.

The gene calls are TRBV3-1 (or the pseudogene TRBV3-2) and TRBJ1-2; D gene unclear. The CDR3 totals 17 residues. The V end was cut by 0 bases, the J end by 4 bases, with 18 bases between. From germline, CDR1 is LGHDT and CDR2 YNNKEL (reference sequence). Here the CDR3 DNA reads TGTGCCAGCAGCCAAGATAGGTGGGCCCCGAGCCCCTATGGCTACACCTTC. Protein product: CASSQDRWAPSPYGYTF.

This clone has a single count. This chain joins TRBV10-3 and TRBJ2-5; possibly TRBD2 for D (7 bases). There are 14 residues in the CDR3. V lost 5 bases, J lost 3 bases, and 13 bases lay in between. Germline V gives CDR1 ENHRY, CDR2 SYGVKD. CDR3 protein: CAISLGGGEETQYF. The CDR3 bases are TGTGCCATCAGTTTAGGGGGGGGAGAAGAGACCCAGTACTTC.

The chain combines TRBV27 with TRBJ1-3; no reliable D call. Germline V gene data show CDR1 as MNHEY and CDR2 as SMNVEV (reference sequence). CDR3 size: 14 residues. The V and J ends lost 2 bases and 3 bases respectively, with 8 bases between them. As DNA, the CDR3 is TGTGCCAGCAGTTTAACGGGGTTTGGAAACACCATATATTTT. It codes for CASSLTGFGNTIYF.

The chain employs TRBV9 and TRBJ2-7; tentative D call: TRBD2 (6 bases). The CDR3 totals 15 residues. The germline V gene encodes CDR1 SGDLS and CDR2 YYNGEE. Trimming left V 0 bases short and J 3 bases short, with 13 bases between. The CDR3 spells CASSVGSGANYEQYF. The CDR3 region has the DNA TGTGCCAGCAGCGTAGGGTCGGGAGCCAACTACGAGCAGTACTTC.

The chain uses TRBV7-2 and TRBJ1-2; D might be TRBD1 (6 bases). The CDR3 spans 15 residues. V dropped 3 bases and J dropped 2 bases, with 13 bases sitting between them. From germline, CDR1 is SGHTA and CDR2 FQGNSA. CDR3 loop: CASSFKTGTNYGYTF. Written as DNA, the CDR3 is TGTGCCAGCAGCTTTAAAACAGGGACGAACTATGGCTACACCTTC.

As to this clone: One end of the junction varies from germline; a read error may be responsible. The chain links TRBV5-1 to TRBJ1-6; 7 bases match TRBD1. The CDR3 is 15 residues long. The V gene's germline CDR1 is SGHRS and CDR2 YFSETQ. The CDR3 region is CASGEVGTENSLLHF. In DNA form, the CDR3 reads TGCGCCAGCGGGGAGGTTGGGACAGAGAATTCACTCCTCCACTTT.

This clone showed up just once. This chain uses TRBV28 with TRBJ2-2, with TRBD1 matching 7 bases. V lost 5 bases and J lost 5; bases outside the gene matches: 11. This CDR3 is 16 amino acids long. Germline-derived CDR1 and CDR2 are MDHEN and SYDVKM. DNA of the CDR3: TGTGCCAGCAGTCGAGCGAGGGGGCGCGGAACCGGGGAGCTGTTTTTT. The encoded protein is CASSRARGRGTGELFF. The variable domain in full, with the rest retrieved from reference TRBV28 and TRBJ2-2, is DVKVTQSSRYLVKRTGEKVFLECVQDMDHENMFWYRQDPGLGLRLIYFSYDVKMKEKGDIPEGYSVSREKKERFSLILESASTNQTSMYLCASSRARGRGTGELFFGEGSRLTVL.

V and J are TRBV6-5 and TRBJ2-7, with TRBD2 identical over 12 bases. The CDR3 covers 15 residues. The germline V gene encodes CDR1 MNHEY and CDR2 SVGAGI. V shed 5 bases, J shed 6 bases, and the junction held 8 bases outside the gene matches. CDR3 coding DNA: TGTGCCAGCAGTCCCCTAGCGGGAGGGCCTTTCGAGCAGTACTTC. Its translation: CASSPLAGGPFEQYF.

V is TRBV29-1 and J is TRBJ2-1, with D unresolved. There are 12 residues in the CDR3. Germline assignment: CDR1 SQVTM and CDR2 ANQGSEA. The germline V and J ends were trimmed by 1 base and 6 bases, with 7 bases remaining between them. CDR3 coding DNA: TGCAGCGTTGAAGTCCTCCCCAATGAGCAGTTCTTC. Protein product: CSVEVLPNEQFF.

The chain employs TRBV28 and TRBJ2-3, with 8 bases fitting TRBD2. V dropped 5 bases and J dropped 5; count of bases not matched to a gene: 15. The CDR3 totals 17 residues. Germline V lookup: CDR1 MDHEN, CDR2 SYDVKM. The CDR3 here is CASSAIKAGTSVDTQYF. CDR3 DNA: TGTGCCAGCAGTGCCATCAAAGCCGGGACTAGTGTAGATACGCAGTATTTT.

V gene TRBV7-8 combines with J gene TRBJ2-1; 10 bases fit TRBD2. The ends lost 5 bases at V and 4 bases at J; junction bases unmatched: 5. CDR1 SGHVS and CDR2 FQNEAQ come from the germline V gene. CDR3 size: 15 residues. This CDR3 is CASSPTSGLYNEQFF. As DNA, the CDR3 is TGTGCCAGCAGCCCGACTAGCGGGCTATACAATGAGCAGTTCTTC.

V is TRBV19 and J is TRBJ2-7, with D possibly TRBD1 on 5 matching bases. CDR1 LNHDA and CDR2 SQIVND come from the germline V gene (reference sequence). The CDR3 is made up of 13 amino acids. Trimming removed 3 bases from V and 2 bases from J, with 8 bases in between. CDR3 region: CASSMAGPYEQYF. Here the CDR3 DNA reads TGTGCCAGTAGTATGGCAGGGCCCTACGAGCAGTACTTC.

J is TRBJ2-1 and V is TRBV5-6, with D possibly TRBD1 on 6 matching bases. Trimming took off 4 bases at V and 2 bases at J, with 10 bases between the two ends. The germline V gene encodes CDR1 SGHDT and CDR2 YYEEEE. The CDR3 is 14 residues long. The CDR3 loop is CASSARDTYNEQFF. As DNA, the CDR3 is TGTGCCAGCAGCGCCCGGGACACCTACAATGAGCAGTTCTTC.